The sequence of this TCR beta chain was determined in a study of OX40 agonist ivuxolimab in advanced cancers. For the study at large: Dose-escalation subjects each had hepatocellular carcinoma, melanoma, renal cell or head and neck cancer.

Broader study findings: Patients with a partial response at 0.1-3.0 mg/kg had among the lowest clonal expansion. Mean expanded clone counts were higher in CD8+ than CD4+ T cells.

As to this clone: Antigen unknown.

The method was immunoSEQ multiplex PCR; TCRdb's version includes in-frame clones alone and lacks a portion of them. Here the sample spans 55,000 to 70,000 clones, 80% to 85% being singletons. Trimming removed 4 bases at V and 5 bases at J, with 11 bases between. The germline V gene encodes CDR1 MNHEY and CDR2 SVGAGI. This CDR3 spans 13 amino acids. The sample in question was CD4+ or CD8+ T cells sorted from blood, obtained in a trial of the OX40 agonist ivuxolimab. The chain links TRBV6-5 to TRBJ1-2; D unclear. This TCR was recovered from an adult with an advanced solid tumor such as melanoma, head and neck, liver or kidney cancer. The DNA of the CDR3 is TGTGCCAGCAGTTTAAATGGGAGGTATGGCTACACCTTC. This translates into CASSLNGRYGYTF.